The present entry profiles one T cell receptor beta chain with its context. Its antigen is currently unknown. This entry comes from a study of T cell responses to AZD1222 COVID-19 vaccine. Study-level background: It was second doses at about 4 or about 12 weeks that were pooled.

The V gene end was trimmed by 0 bases and the J gene end by 2 bases; junction bases not matched to a gene: 9. Germline V gives CDR1 MGHRA, CDR2 YSYEKL. This CDR3 has 20 amino acids. Study observations and caveats: Across the whole spike, CD4 TCRs peaked at regions 160-218 and 743-854. Of spike-specific TCRs, nearly half reportedly target regions left unmutated in variants. AZD1222 recipients seropositive at baseline numbered only six or seven.

The assay was immunoSEQ multiplex PCR, and TCRdb's table has in-frame clones only and misses some. The table lists approximately 94,000 clones, approximately 91% of them singletons, with 1.5% to 2% in the top ten. The clonotype was recovered from an adult in good health. Sequences were derived from peripheral blood, sampled on day 0 of AZD1222 vaccination. V and J are TRBV4-1 and TRBJ2-1; TRBD2 aligns across 14 bases. The CDR3 here is CASSQDGTSGSSSPYNEQFF. CDR3 in DNA: TGCGCCAGCAGCCAAGATGGGACTAGCGGGAGTTCGTCCCCCTACAATGAGCAGTTCTTC.